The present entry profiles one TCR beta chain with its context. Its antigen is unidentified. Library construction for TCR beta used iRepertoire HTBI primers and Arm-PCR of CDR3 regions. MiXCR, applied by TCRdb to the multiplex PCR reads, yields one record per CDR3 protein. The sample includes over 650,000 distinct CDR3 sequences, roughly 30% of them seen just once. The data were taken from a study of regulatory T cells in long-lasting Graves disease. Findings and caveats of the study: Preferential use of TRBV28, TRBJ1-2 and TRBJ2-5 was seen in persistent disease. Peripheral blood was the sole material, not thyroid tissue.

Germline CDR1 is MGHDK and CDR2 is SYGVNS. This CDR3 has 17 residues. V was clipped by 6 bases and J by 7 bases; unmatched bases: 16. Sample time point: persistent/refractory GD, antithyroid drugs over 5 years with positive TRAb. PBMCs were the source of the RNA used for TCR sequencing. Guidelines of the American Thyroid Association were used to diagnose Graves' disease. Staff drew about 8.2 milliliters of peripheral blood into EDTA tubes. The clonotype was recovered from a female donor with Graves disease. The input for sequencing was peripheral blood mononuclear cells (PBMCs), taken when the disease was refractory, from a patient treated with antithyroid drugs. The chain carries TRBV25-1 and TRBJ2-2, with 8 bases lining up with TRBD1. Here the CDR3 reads CASRHSGQGARVGELFF. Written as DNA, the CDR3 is TGTGCCAGCAGGCATTCCGGGCAGGGGGCGCGGGTCGGGGAGCTGTTTTTT.